This TCR beta chain came from a study of STAT3 mutations in large granular lymphocyte leukemia. Whole-study findings and limits: Treatment regimens differed across patients between samplings. TCR clonotype switching after therapy occurred in about 30% of the 18 patients. In several patients, dominant TCR clone burden exceeded STAT3 mutant burden. Every T-cell large granular lymphocyte leukemia patient had at least one immunodominant TCR beta clonotype.

To note about this clone: What it binds is not known.

This CDR3 region has 15 residues. CDR1 is SGHRS, CDR2 YFSETQ, per germline. Trimming removed 3 bases at V and 0 bases at J, with 13 bases between. TCRdb's table, derived via immunoSEQ multiplex PCR, lists solely in-frame clones and lacks some. The table lists over 15,000 clones, over 90% of them singletons. V gene TRBV5-1 combines with J gene TRBJ2-7, with a weak D call TRBD2 (7 bases). The receptor was isolated from a woman aged 45-65 years with T-cell large granular lymphocyte leukemia. Some clones in this sample may be carry-over from other donors' samples. The sequenced sample was peripheral blood mononuclear cells. CDR3 in DNA: TGCGCCAGCAGCTCAAGGGGGGGGAGCTCCTACGAGCAGTACTTC. Amino acids: CASSSRGGSSYEQYF.